These 21 T cell receptor beta chains were all obtained from the same sample, sequenced in a study of OX40 agonist ivuxolimab in advanced cancers. Measured with immunoSEQ multiplex PCR; TCRdb has only the in-frame clones, and not every one. Here the sample spans 80,000 to 100,000 clones, roughly 90% being singletons. The sample consisted of CD4+ or CD8+ T cells sorted from blood, taken in a trial of the OX40 agonist ivuxolimab. The receptors were gathered from an adult with an advanced solid tumor such as melanoma, head and neck, liver or kidney cancer.

The chain uses TRBV2 and TRBJ2-3; 11 nucleotides agree with TRBD2. Germline loops: CDR1 SNHLY, CDR2 FYNNEI. The V segment lost 7 bases and the J segment 11 bases; nucleotides outside the gene matches: 2. The CDR3 is made up of 11 amino acids. The CDR3 region is CASNSGGEQYF. The CDR3 coding sequence is TGTGCCAGCAATAGCGGGGGGGAGCAGTATTTT.

V is TRBV5-1 and J is TRBJ1-4, with 10 bases identical to TRBD1. The germline CDR1 and CDR2 sequences are SGHRS and YFSETQ. The length of the CDR3 is 15 residues. The J segment lost 5 bases and the V segment lost 0 bases, leaving 1 base of the junction unmatched. DNA for the CDR3: TGCGCCAGCAGCTTGGGGGGACAGGGGAATGAAAAACTGTTTTTT. As protein: CASSLGGQGNEKLFF.

The V gene is TRBV9, the J gene TRBJ1-2; 10 bases agree with TRBD1. The V and J ends lost 4 bases and 3 bases, in that order; junction bases with no gene match: 6. From germline, CDR1 is SGDLS and CDR2 YYNGEE. The CDR3 spans 15 residues. CDR3 in amino acids: CASSLGQGRDYGYTF. For the CDR3, the DNA is TGTGCCAGCAGCCTGGGACAGGGGCGAGACTATGGCTACACCTTC.

This chain connects TRBV5-1 to TRBJ2-7, with unresolved D. CDR1 and CDR2 (germline): SGHRS, YFSETQ. The germline V and J ends were trimmed by 4 bases and 4 bases, with 18 bases remaining between them. The CDR3 covers 15 residues. DNA for the CDR3: TGCGCCAGCAGCCCGCAACCCGGTTCCCATTACGAGCAGTACTTC. Translation gives CASSPQPGSHYEQYF. Drawing the rest from reference TRBV5-1 and TRBJ2-7, the complete variable domain is KAGVTQTPRYLIKTRGQQVTLSCSPISGHRSVSWYQQTPGQGLQFLFEYFSETQRNKGNFPGRFSGRQFSNSRSEMNVSTLELGDSALYLCASSPQPGSHYEQYFGPGTRLTVT.

The chain recombines TRBV15 with TRBJ1-1; D remains unclear. The CDR3 runs to 12 residues. Germline lookup yields CDR1 LNHNV and CDR2 YYDKDF (reference sequence). The germline V and J ends were trimmed by 0 bases and 6 bases, with 5 bases remaining between them. CDR3 sequence reads: CATSREGPEAFF. The CDR3, as DNA: TGTGCCACCAGCAGAGAGGGCCCTGAAGCTTTCTTT. The whole variable domain, filled in from reference TRBV15 and TRBJ1-1, reads DAMVIQNPRYQVTQFGKPVTLSCSQTLNHNVMYWYQQKSSQAPKLLFHYYDKDFNNEADTPDNFQSRRPNTSFCFLDIRSPGLGDTAMYLCATSREGPEAFFGQGTRLTVV.

V usage is TRBV14 and J usage is TRBJ1-2; the D is unclear. V shed 3 bases and J shed 8 bases, with 10 bases lying between them. Germline CDR1 reads SGHDN; CDR2 reads FVKESK. The CDR3 contains 12 residues. As DNA, the CDR3 is TGTGCCAGCAGCCAGACGACGGGAGGCTACACCTTC. Its translation: CASSQTTGGYTF. Based on the CDR3 plus reference TRBV14 and TRBJ1-2, the full variable domain is EAGVTQFPSHSVIEKGQTVTLRCDPISGHDNLYWYRRVMGKEIKFLLHFVKESKQDESGMPNNRFLAERTGGTYSTLKVQPAELEDSGVYFCASSQTTGGYTFGSGTRLTVV.

The chain carries TRBV29-1 and TRBJ1-1, with a tentative D call TRBD1 (6 bases). V was trimmed by 7 bases and J by 0 bases, leaving 12 bases between them. Germline CDR1 reads SQVTM; CDR2 reads ANQGSEA. The CDR3 runs to 13 residues. This chain's CDR3 is CSARGAMNTEAFF. The CDR3 coding sequence is TGCAGCGCCCGGGGGGCCATGAACACTGAAGCTTTCTTT.

The chain has TRBV5-1 and TRBJ2-5, with 7 bases that match TRBD1. The trim removed 3 bases at V and 2 bases at J, leaving 7 bases unmatched. The CDR3 sequence is 15 residues long. The germline V gene encodes CDR1 SGHRS and CDR2 YFSETQ. CDR3 protein: CASSYLLDRQETQYF. In nucleotides, the CDR3 is TGCGCCAGCAGCTACCTCCTGGACAGGCAAGAGACCCAGTACTTC.

The gene calls are TRBV7-9 and TRBJ2-3; D remains ambiguous. The CDR3 extends over 12 amino acids. Per germline, CDR1 SEHNR and CDR2 FQNEAQ (reference sequence). Trimming cost V 5 bases and J 8 bases, with 11 bases left between them. The CDR3 nucleotides are TGTGCCAGCAGCCCCAATGGGGTTACGCAGTATTTT. This encodes CASSPNGVTQYF. The full variable domain, its missing parts supplied by reference TRBV7-9 and TRBJ2-3, is DTGVSQNPRHKITKRGQNVTFRCDPISEHNRLYWYRQTLGQGPEFLTYFQNEAQLEKSRLLSDRFSAERPKGSFSTLEIQRTEQGDSAMYLCASSPNGVTQYFGPGTRLTVL.

This clone was seen just once. The gene calls are TRBV6-5 and TRBJ1-1, with no clear D. Germline CDR1 is MNHEY and CDR2 is SVGAGI. The CDR3 covers 13 residues. V gave up 4 bases and J gave up 7 bases, with 13 bases separating them. The CDR3 region is CASSFGEAGEAFF. The CDR3 nucleotides are TGTGCCAGCAGTTTTGGGGAGGCGGGTGAAGCTTTCTTT.

The chain is built from TRBV19 and TRBJ1-5; 8 bases map to TRBD1. V dropped 7 bases and J dropped 6; count of bases not matched to a gene: 17. This CDR3 has 17 residues. Germline assignment: CDR1 LNHDA and CDR2 SQIVND (reference sequence). The CDR3 DNA reads TGTGCCAGTAAAAAGGGGATCCGGGACAGGCCCTTTCAGCCCCAGCATTTT. Protein product: CASKKGIRDRPFQPQHF. Based on the CDR3 plus reference TRBV19 and TRBJ1-5, the full variable domain is DGGITQSPKYLFRKEGQNVTLSCEQNLNHDAMYWYRQDPGQGLRLIYYSQIVNDFQKGDIAEGYSVSREKKESFPLTVTSAQKNPTAFYLCASKKGIRDRPFQPQHFGDGTRLSIL.

The chain couples TRBV7-2 to TRBJ1-4; D remains unclear. Germline CDR1 is SGHTA and CDR2 is FQGNSA. Trimming removed 5 bases at V and 6 bases at J, with 13 bases between. The CDR3 extends over 14 amino acids. CDR3 in DNA: TGTGCCAGCAGCGACTATCGGGCGGATGAAAAACTGTTTTTT. Protein product: CASSDYRADEKLFF.

J is TRBJ2-3 and V is TRBV7-9; D is unresolved. V was pared by 1 base and J by 0 bases, with 2 bases between. The CDR3 consists of 13 residues. Germline lookup yields CDR1 SEHNR and CDR2 FQNEAQ (reference sequence). The CDR3 is CASSLDSTDTQYF. CDR3 DNA sequence: TGTGCCAGCAGCTTAGATAGCACAGATACGCAGTATTTT.

The rearrangement links TRBV5-1 to TRBJ2-3; D unclear. Germline V CDR1 and CDR2: SGHRS, YFSETQ. Between the trimmed V and J ends, which lost 4 bases and 2 bases, there was a span of 11 bases. CDR3 length: 14 amino acids. The CDR3 sequence: CASSPFSNTDTQYF. The CDR3 bases are TGCGCCAGCAGCCCCTTCTCAAACACAGATACGCAGTATTTT.

To note about this clone: The CDR3 does not close with the conserved phenylalanine or tryptophan, likely indicating a read error. The DNA is left out, because the CDR3 cannot be placed on it with certainty; the CDR3 is given as TCRdb lists it. The J gene is TRBJ2-6, the V gene TRBV27; TRBD2, the table's D call, lacks a check against the DNA. The CDR3 is 10 residues long, counting both termini. In germline, CDR1 is MNHEY, CDR2 SMNVEV (reference sequence). This CDR3 is CASSLSRELA.

J is TRBJ2-3 and V is TRBV30; D ambiguous. V was pared by 0 bases and J by 6 bases, with 10 bases between. The length of the CDR3 is 13 residues. The germline gives CDR1 GTSNPN, CDR2 SVGIG (reference sequence). Here the CDR3 reads CAWSVRAFDTQYF. DNA for the CDR3: TGTGCCTGGAGTGTGCGCGCCTTCGATACGCAGTATTTT.

The genes are TRBV19 and TRBJ1-2, with 10 bases aligning to TRBD1. With V trimmed by 8 bases and J by 0 bases, 3 bases remained unmatched. The V gene's germline CDR1 is LNHDA and CDR2 SQIVND (reference sequence). There are 14 residues in the CDR3. The CDR3 DNA reads as TGTGCCAGTTTTGACAGGGGGCCTAACTATGGCTACACCTTC. Its translation: CASFDRGPNYGYTF.

The chain combines TRBV19 with TRBJ2-2; unclear D gene. The CDR3 length is 14 residues. The germline V gene has CDR1 LNHDA and CDR2 SQIVND (reference sequence). V lost 6 bases and J lost 8, with 16 bases in between. The CDR3 bases are TGTGCCAGTAGCCCCGTCGTAGGAACGGGGGAGCTGTTTTTT. It yields the protein CASSPVVGTGELFF.

The rearrangement links TRBV4-1 to TRBJ1-3; D call uncertain. The V gene's germline CDR1 is MGHRA and CDR2 YSYEKL. Between the trimmed V and J ends, which lost 4 bases and 2 bases, there was a span of 12 bases. The CDR3 runs 15 residues. In DNA, the CDR3 is TGCGCCAGCAGCCGCGAGGTCGTGCCTGGAAACACCATATATTTT. This encodes CASSREVVPGNTIYF.

V and J are TRBV4-3 and TRBJ1-4; D might be TRBD1 (6 bases). This CDR3 has 15 amino acids. V dropped 0 bases and J dropped 8 bases, with 13 bases sitting between them. The germline gives CDR1 LGHNA, CDR2 YSLEER. This CDR3 reads CASSQDRGGREKLFF. In DNA form, the CDR3 reads TGCGCCAGCAGCCAAGATCGGGGGGGCCGGGAAAAACTGTTTTTT.

A few counts support this clone. The chain links TRBV7-6 to TRBJ1-5, with D unclear. V gave up 4 bases and J gave up 6 bases, with 7 bases separating them. The length of the CDR3 is 12 residues. In germline, CDR1 is SGHVS, CDR2 FNYEAQ. CDR3 loop: CASSYPGQPQHF. The CDR3 bases are TGTGCCAGCAGCTATCCTGGTCAGCCCCAGCATTTT.